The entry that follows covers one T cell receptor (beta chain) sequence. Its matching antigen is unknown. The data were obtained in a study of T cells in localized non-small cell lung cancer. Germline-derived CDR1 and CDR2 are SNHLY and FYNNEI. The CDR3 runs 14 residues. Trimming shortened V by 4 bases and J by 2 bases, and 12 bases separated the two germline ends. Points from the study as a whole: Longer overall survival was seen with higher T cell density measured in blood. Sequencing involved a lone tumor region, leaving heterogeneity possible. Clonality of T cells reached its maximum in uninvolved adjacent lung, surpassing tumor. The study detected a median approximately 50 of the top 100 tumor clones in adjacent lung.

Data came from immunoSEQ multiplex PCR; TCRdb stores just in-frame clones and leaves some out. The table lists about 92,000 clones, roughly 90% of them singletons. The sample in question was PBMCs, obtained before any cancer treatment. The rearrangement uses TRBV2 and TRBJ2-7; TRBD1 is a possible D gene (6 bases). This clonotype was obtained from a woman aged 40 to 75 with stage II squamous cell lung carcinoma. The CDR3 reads CASSGNRVPYEQYF. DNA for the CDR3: TGTGCCAGCAGTGGGAACAGGGTCCCCTACGAGCAGTACTTC. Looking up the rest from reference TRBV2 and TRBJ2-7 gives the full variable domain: EPEVTQTPSHQVTQMGQEVILRCVPISNHLYFYWYRQILGQKVEFLVSFYNNEISEKSEIFDDQFSVERPDGSNFTLKIRSTKLEDSAMYFCASSGNRVPYEQYFGPGTRLTVT.